This T cell receptor beta chain was observed in a study of T cell clones after liver transplantation. Study summary: TCRbeta sequencing after a pre-transplant mixed lymphocyte reaction identified graft-donor-reactive clones, later tracked in post-transplant blood.

This table comes from immunoSEQ multiplex PCR, and its TCRdb copy is limited to in-frame clones, with some not included. The profile shows about 70,000 clones, 75% to 85% of them singletons. The ends were cut back, 0 bases at V and 0 bases at J, with 6 bases in the middle. CDR3 length equals 14 residues. Germline V gene lookup returns CDR1 SGDLS and CDR2 YYNGEE. This specimen was CD4+ T cells from blood, taken 12 months after liver transplant. The sequence was obtained from a human patient who received a liver transplant. T cells may partly derive from the graft donor. This chain connects TRBV9 to TRBJ2-5; D gene uncertain. CDR3 in amino acids: CASSVAPHQETQYF. The CDR3 bases are TGTGCCAGCAGCGTAGCTCCCCACCAAGAGACCCAGTACTTC.